The sequence of this TCR beta chain was determined in a study of human T cells and chemical hapten exposure (dated by TCRdb to the early 2020s). About the full investigation: For sensitization, 2% DPC in acetone was applied to an approximately 2 cm by approximately 2 cm area of upper inner arm skin. Libraries were pooled for sequencing, and per-sample TCR yields varied mainly because of small differences in library volumes within the pool. For TCR sequencing, blood came from some 31 alopecia patients at anywhere from one to four time points (pre-sensitization, 2, 6 and 24 weeks). Peripheral blood TCR repertoire changes were tracked in vivo in alopecia patients during primary and secondary sensitization to the hapten diphenylcyclopropenone (DPC). Patient blood was sampled pre-sensitization (week 0) and at 2, 6 and about 24 weeks after DPC sensitization. Patients additionally received weekly therapeutic DPC doses to the scalp throughout the roughly 23-week study period. Alopecia areata with under or over 50% scalp involvement, alopecia totalis and alopecia universalis were represented in the patient cohort, which was mostly female. Patch tests used Finn chambers with 0.01% DPC on the upper back, scored after 6 days by International Contact Dermatitis Research Group standards. What the work shows at the level of the full study, not this receptor alone: Because every patient had alopecia, a presumed autoimmune disease, the patients' immune response might differ from that of healthy individuals. The number of PT1 expanded TCRs positively correlated with patch test score, significant at thresholds 8, 16 and 32 but not 4. DPC sensitization did not change how many TCRs were above 1 in 1000 frequency, and no evidence was found of alterations in global repertoire structure. Repeated subsampling changed both the strength of the expansion versus patch-test correlation and the threshold at which that correlation became significant. Significantly more large CDR3 similarity clusters were formed by expanded TCRs than by pre-sensitization or healthy control sets, consistent with antigen-driven responses.

This clonotype was recorded many times. Its cognate antigen has yet to be identified. Per-base quality was not reported, and no clone a single base away is much larger than it. Explained via the paper, the time point label denotes: patch test 1, 2 weeks after DPC sensitization. According to the study, the label for this sample's treatment or condition signals: therapeutic diphenylcyclopropenone sensitization with weekly scalp DPC. At every patch-test visit, the blood draw took place before the patch test was put on. To be eligible, patients had to be aged 18 to 70, diagnosed with alopecia and judged suitable for DPC therapy, while pregnant patients were excluded. Total RNA was isolated from unfractionated whole blood collected in Tempus Blood RNA tubes. The library was generated by RACE. The data were produced on a NextSeq 500. During library preparation, unique molecular identifiers were attached to individual cDNA molecules so that TCRs could be counted quantitatively and reproducibly. From each blood RNA sample, both TCR alpha and TCR beta chains were sequenced. For the original study's pipeline: A median of around 100,000 TCRs per sample was observed, with a range of about 23,224 to 750,000. The Decombinator software suite was used to annotate the V, J and CDR3 of the TCR reads. Every sample was subsampled to the same number of TCRs (28,000) for the PS versus PT1 abundance plots. Expanded TCRs were defined as absent before sensitization and observed at least eight times at the 2-week time point. TCRdb reprocessed the public reads (quality trimming at Q25 with fastp, clone calling with MiXCR) and kept in-frame beta chains. Rows with one shared CDR3 protein collapse into an entry with the most common genes and DNA. V and J calls and clone size were set by TCRdb, not the authors. Recorded for this sample are approximately 82,000 distinct CDR3 sequences; 12% of them occurred a single time. Together, the top ten hold 3.5% of the sample.

From V the trimming removes 6 bases and from J it removes 4 bases, while the gene matches leave 5 bases of the junction unaccounted for. From cysteine to phenylalanine, the CDR3 is 14 amino acids long. Of the read, only the CDR3 DNA is kept; its 42 bases are in frame from base 1. Looking up the germline V gene yields CDR1 SQVTM and CDR2 ANQGSEA. This material consisted of whole blood, taken in connection with sensitization to the hapten diphenylcyclopropenone (DPC). This TCR was recovered from a woman aged 60-75 years with alopecia areata. Some clones in this sample may be carry-over from other donors' samples. In this chain, TRBV29-1 is recombined with TRBJ2-1; 11 bases in the middle match TRBD2. At the DNA level, the sequence is TGCAGCGTCGCCGGGACTAGCGGATACAATGAGCAGTTCTTC. It specifies CSVAGTSGYNEQFF.